The entry below gives a single T cell receptor beta chain sequence along with its context. Its antigen remains unknown. The V gene end was trimmed by 7 bases and the J gene end by 2 bases; junction bases not matched to a gene: 5. CDR3 size: 14 residues. Per the germline V gene, CDR1 is MNHNS and CDR2 is SASEGT. The record originates from a study of cytomegalovirus exposure and HLA in healthy donors. Amplification used 60 Vbeta primers and 13 Jbeta primers. TCRdb's copy holds only in-frame clones and misses some; the assay was immunoSEQ multiplex PCR. Among 200,000 to 250,000 clones, 70% to 80% were seen once, and the ten largest hold about 3.8%. Overall study findings and caveats: Sequence variants that were highly shared formed a cluster that was likely a sequencing artifact. Rarity held for most TCR sequences, but there were some public TCRs that occurred in many donors. Associated with cytomegalovirus, according to the listing, were 150 to 200 TCR beta chains. Previously analyzed data showed that most TCR beta V segments were productive at a frequency of about 90% or about 30%.

Specimen: PBMCs. The chain couples TRBV6-1 to TRBJ2-1, with TRBD2 identical over 7 bases. This receptor was identified in a male donor in good health and CMV-seronegative. CDR3 in amino acids: CASTQRGTYNEQFF. DNA for the CDR3: TGTGCCAGCACACAGCGGGGTACCTACAATGAGCAGTTCTTC.